This T cell receptor (beta chain) was sequenced during a study of cytomegalovirus exposure and HLA in healthy donors. The CDR3 length is 13 residues. Germline CDR1 reads MGHDK; CDR2 reads SYGVNS. Trimming stripped 0 bases from V and 6 bases from J, with 3 bases between. A multiplex PCR was run with 60 Vbeta primers and 13 Jbeta primers. TCRdb's table, derived via immunoSEQ multiplex PCR, lists solely in-frame clones and lacks some. The sample consists of 90,000 to 110,000 clones, 78% of them appearing once. Findings of the study overall: It has been reported that TCR beta sequences accurately predicted the HLA-A and HLA-B alleles of most subjects.

Regarding this clone: Its cognate antigen is unknown.

The rearrangement uses TRBV25-1 and TRBJ1-6; no reliable D call. Sequencing used PBMCs. The sequence came from a man aged 25 to 40 in good health and CMV-seronegative. In DNA, the CDR3 is TGTGCCAGCAGTGAATACGGTAATTCACCCCTCCACTTT. It yields the protein CASSEYGNSPLHF.